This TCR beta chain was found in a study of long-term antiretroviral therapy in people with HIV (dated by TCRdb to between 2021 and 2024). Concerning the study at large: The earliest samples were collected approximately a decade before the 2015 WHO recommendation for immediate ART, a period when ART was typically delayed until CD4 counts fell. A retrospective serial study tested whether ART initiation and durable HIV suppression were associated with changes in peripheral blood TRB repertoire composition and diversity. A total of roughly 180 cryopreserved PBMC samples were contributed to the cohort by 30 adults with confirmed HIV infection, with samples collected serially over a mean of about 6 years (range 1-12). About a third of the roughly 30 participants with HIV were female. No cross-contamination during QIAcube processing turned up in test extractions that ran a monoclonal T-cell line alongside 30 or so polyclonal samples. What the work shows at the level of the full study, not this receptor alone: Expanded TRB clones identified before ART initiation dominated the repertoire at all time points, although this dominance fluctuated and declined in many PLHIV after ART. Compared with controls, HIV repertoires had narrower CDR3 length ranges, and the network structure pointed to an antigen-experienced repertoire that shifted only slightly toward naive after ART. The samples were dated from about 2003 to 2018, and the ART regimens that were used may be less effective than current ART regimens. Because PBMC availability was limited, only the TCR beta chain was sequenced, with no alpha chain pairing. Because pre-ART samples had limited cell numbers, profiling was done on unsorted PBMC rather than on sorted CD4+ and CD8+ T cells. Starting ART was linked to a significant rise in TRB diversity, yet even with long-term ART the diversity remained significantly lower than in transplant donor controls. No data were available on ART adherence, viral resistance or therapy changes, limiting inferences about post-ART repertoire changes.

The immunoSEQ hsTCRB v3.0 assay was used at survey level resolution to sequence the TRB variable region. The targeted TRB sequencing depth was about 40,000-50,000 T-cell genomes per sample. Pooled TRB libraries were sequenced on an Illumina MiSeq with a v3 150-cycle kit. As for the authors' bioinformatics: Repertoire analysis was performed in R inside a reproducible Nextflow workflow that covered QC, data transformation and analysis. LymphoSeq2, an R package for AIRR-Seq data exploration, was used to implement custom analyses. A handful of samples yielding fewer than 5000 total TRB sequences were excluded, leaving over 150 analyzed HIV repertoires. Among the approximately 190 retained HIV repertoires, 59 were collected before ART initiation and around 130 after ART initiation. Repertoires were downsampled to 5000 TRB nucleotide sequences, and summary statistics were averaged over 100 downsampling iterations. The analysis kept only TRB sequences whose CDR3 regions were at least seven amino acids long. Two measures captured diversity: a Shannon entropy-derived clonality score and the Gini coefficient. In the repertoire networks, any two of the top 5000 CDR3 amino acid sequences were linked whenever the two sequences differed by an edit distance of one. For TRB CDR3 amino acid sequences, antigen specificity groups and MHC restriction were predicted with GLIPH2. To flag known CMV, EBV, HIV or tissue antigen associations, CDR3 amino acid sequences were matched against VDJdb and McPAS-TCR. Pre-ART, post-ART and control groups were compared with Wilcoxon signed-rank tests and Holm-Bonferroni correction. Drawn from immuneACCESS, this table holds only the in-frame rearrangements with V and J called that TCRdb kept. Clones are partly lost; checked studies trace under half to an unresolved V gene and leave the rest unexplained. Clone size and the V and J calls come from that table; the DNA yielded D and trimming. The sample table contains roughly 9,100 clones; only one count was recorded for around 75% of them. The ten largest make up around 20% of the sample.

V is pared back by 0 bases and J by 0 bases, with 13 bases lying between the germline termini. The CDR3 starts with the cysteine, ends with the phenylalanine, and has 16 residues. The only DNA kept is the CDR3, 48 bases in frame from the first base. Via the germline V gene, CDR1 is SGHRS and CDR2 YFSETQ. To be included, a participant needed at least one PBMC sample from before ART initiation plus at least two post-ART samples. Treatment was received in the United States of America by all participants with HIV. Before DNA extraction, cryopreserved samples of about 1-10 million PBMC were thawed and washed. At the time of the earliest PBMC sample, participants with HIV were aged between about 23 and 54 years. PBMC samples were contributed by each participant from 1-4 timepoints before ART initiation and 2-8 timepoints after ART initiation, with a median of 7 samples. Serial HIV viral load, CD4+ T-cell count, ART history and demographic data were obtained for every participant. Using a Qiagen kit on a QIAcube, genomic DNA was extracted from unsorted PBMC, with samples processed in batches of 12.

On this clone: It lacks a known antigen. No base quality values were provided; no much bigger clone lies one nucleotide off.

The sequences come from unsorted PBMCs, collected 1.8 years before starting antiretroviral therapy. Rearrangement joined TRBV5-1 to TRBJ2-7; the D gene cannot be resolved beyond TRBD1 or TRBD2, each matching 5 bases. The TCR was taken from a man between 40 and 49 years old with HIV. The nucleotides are TGCGCCAGCAGCTTGGTGGGGACCGCGATCTCCTACGAGCAGTACTTC. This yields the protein CASSLVGTAISYEQYF.